The 18 T cell receptor beta chains listed next were all sequenced from one sample in a study of blood T cell repertoires in COVID-19. Here immunoSEQ multiplex PCR was the method, and the copy in TCRdb shows in-frame clones only, minus some. The top ten hold roughly 41% of the sample, which has about 68,000 clones, 83% seen once. The sequenced sample was peripheral blood. These receptors were collected from a man at least 80 years old with acute or convalescent COVID-19.

This clone occurred once. V usage is TRBV7-2 and J usage is TRBJ2-1; TRBD2 agrees at 8 bases. Germline V gene sequence: CDR1 SGHTA, CDR2 FQGNSA. V gave up 2 bases and J gave up 8 bases; unmatched junction bases: 8. The CDR3 totals 15 residues. CDR3 bases: TGTGCCAGCAGCTTAAGAAGGAACGGGGGGGATGAGCAGTTCTTC. Its protein product is CASSLRRNGGDEQFF.

This clone has just one count. This chain links TRBV6-5 with TRBJ1-3, with a tentative D call TRBD1 (5 bases). This CDR3 has 14 amino acids. Germline V lookup: CDR1 MNHEY, CDR2 SVGAGI. V gave up 7 bases and J gave up 0 bases, with 10 bases separating them. CDR3 sequence (DNA): TGTGCCAGCACCCCAGGGTACTCTGGAAACACCATATATTTT. As protein: CASTPGYSGNTIYF.

The chain employs TRBV6-2 or TRBV6-3 and TRBJ2-5, with 14 bases aligning to TRBD2. CDR3 length: 18 amino acids. The germline CDR1 and CDR2 sequences are MNHEY and SVGEGT. The ends lost 6 bases at V and 2 bases at J; junction bases unmatched: 11. Here the CDR3 DNA reads TGTGCCAGCAGCTCCATGGGACTAGCGGGAGCGAAACAAGAGACCCAGTACTTC. It yields the protein CASSSMGLAGAKQETQYF.

The V gene is TRBV29-1, the J gene TRBJ2-7, with a possible D match to TRBD2 (6 bases). The CDR3 contains 13 residues. Germline-derived CDR1 and CDR2 are SQVTM and ANQGSEA. V was clipped by 0 bases and J by 0 bases, with 6 bases between them. In nucleotides, the CDR3 is TGCAGCGTTGAAGAGGGGGGCTCCTACGAGCAGTACTTC. This codes for CSVEEGGSYEQYF.

The J gene is TRBJ1-2, the V gene TRBV20-1; 8 bases match TRBD1. V lost 3 bases and J lost 7; bases outside the gene matches: 13. Germline V gene sequence: CDR1 DFQATT, CDR2 SNEGSKA (reference sequence). This CDR3 contains 15 residues. The CDR3 DNA reads TGCAGTGCTAGTAATTTTGACAGGGGATCATCTGGCTACACCTTC. Protein sequence: CSASNFDRGSSGYTF.

The chain combines TRBV7-9 with TRBJ1-5, with D possibly matching TRBD1 (5 bases). CDR3 length: 16 amino acids. Trimming took off 5 bases at V and 0 bases at J, with 14 bases between the two ends. CDR1 is SEHNR and CDR2 is FQNEAQ in the germline V gene (reference sequence). CDR3 nucleotides: TGTGCCAGCAGCCGTACAGGTGGTTATAGCAATCAGCCCCAGCATTTT. Its protein is CASSRTGGYSNQPQHF.

This clone appeared once. J is TRBJ1-2 and V is TRBV9; a possible D gene is TRBD1 (5 bases). This CDR3 has 15 residues. The ends were cut back, 0 bases at V and 7 bases at J, with 16 bases in the middle. Germline V gene data show CDR1 as SGDLS and CDR2 as YYNGEE. CDR3 nucleotides: TGTGCCAGCAGCGTAGGACAGCCTTCCCCGGGTGGCTACACCTTC. Protein: CASSVGQPSPGGYTF.

The chain links TRBV30 to TRBJ1-1; the match to TRBD1 covers 7 bases. The CDR3 runs 14 residues. The germline V gene encodes CDR1 GTSNPN and CDR2 SVGIG (reference sequence). V shed 1 base and J 3 bases; nucleotides not matched to a gene: 5. The CDR3 is CAWSGQGGYTEAFF. The CDR3, as DNA: TGTGCCTGGAGTGGACAGGGCGGGTACACTGAAGCTTTCTTT.

This chain links TRBV9 with TRBJ2-2; a weak D match, TRBD1 (5 bases). CDR3 length: 14 residues. Per germline, CDR1 SGDLS and CDR2 YYNGEE. V dropped 0 bases and J dropped 6 bases, with 9 bases sitting between them. The CDR3: CASSVGRVPGELFF. CDR3 bases: TGTGCCAGCAGCGTAGGCAGGGTCCCCGGGGAGCTGTTTTTT.

The chain recombines TRBV14 with TRBJ1-1, with D hard to call. CDR1 and CDR2 (germline): SGHDN, FVKESK. The CDR3 is 16 residues long. V was cut by 1 base and J by 5 bases, with 17 bases left in between. CDR3 in DNA: TGTGCCAGCAGCCAAGCGAGGTCGAGGGCAAGGACTGAAGCTTTCTTT. It translates to CASSQARSRARTEAFF.

The chain links TRBV30 to TRBJ2-7; 8 bases fit TRBD1. The V gene's germline CDR1 is GTSNPN and CDR2 SVGIG (reference sequence). The V and J ends lost 2 bases and 5 bases, in that order; junction bases with no gene match: 8. This CDR3 region has 14 residues. The CDR3 bases are TGTGCCTGGAGTTCCGGGACAGGTATTAACGAGCAGTACTTC. It specifies CAWSSGTGINEQYF.

CDR3 residues: CASSFQGVGETQYF. The CDR3 region has the DNA TGTGCCAGCAGCTTTCAGGGCGTCGGAGAGACCCAGTACTTC. The genes are TRBV7-2 and TRBJ2-5, with TRBD1 as a possible D gene (5 bases). CDR3 length equals 14 residues. Trimming removed 3 bases at V and 4 bases at J, with 12 bases between. Germline assignment: CDR1 SGHTA and CDR2 FQGNSA.

This clone was picked up one time. V and J are TRBV29-1 and TRBJ2-1, with D possibly being TRBD1 (5 bases). Trimming left V 7 bases short and J 4 bases short, with 14 bases between. Germline V gives CDR1 SQVTM, CDR2 ANQGSEA. CDR3 size: 13 residues. The CDR3 DNA reads TGCAGCGGCTCATGGGGCTTATACAATGAGCAGTTCTTC. This codes for CSGSWGLYNEQFF.

The chain couples TRBV27 to TRBJ2-5; possibly TRBD2 for D (6 bases). CDR1 and CDR2 (germline): MNHEY, SMNVEV (reference sequence). This CDR3 is 17 amino acids long. V lost 0 bases, J lost 2 bases, and 16 bases lay in between. CDR3 nucleotides: TGTGCCAGCAGTTTATCCCAAGGGACTTACCGACAAGAGACCCAGTACTTC. Protein sequence: CASSLSQGTYRQETQYF.

This clone turned up a few times. The chain combines TRBV15 with TRBJ2-2, with D possibly matching TRBD1 (5 bases). Trimming cost V 1 base and J 7 bases, with 16 bases left between them. Germline V CDR1 and CDR2: LNHNV, YYDKDF (reference sequence). CDR3 length equals 16 residues. The CDR3 DNA reads TGTGCCACCAGCAGAGCGGAAACAGGATTAGGCGGGGAGCTGTTTTTT. Amino acid sequence: CATSRAETGLGGELFF.

In the case of this clone: This sample also contains other DNA sequences that code for the same CDR3. The chain links TRBV18 to TRBJ1-1; 9 bases map to TRBD1. CDR3 length: 14 residues. CDR1 is KGHSH, CDR2 LQKENI, per germline. V dropped 3 bases and J dropped 5; count of bases not matched to a gene: 4. This CDR3 reads CASSPGQGRTEAFF. Written as DNA, the CDR3 is TGTGCCAGCTCACCGGGACAGGGACGTACTGAAGCTTTCTTT.

The chain combines TRBV7-2 with TRBJ2-3; 10 bases are shared with TRBD2. V trimming: 4 bases; J trimming: 2 bases; junction bases outside the gene matches: 6. The CDR3 is 16 amino acids. Germline loops: CDR1 SGHTA, CDR2 FQGNSA. CDR3 sequence: CASSSPGLAYTDTQYF. Here the CDR3 DNA reads TGTGCCAGCAGCTCACCGGGACTAGCGTACACAGATACGCAGTATTTT.

The chain links TRBV5-1 to TRBJ2-2; a possible D gene is TRBD2 (5 bases). Germline-derived CDR1 and CDR2 are SGHRS and YFSETQ. The CDR3 is 13 amino acids. The ends were cut back, 3 bases at V and 7 bases at J, with 10 bases in the middle. The CDR3 coding sequence is TGCGCCAGCAGCTGGACTGATGACGGGGAGCTGTTTTTT. Its translation is CASSWTDDGELFF.